This TCR beta chain is from a study of cytomegalovirus exposure and HLA in healthy donors. General observations from the study: With DRB1 most and HLA-C fewest, TCR association rates differed between HLA loci in a later analysis.

Concerning this clone itself: Its antigen remains unidentified.

There are 13 residues in the CDR3. Trimming left V 8 bases short and J 5 bases short, with 15 bases between. Germline CDR1 MDHEN, CDR2 SYDVKM. Researchers ran the PCR with 60 Vbeta and 13 Jbeta primers. Profiling relied on immunoSEQ multiplex PCR, and the TCRdb table lists in-frame clones only, not all of them. The table lists approximately 170,000 clones, more than 70% of them singletons. The chain carries TRBV28 and TRBJ1-2, with a possible D match to TRBD1 (6 bases). The clonotype originates from a male donor in good health and CMV-seronegative. The sequenced sample consisted of PBMCs. CDR3: CASGPPGVYGYTF. In nucleotides, the CDR3 is TGTGCCAGCGGCCCTCCAGGGGTTTATGGCTACACCTTC.